The entry below describes one TCR beta chain. This sample stems from a study of control samples from healthy donors and cancer patients. Sequencing used immunoSEQ multiplex PCR; TCRdb keeps in-frame clones, though not all of them. The sample yields about 160,000 clones, just under 95% seen once. This TCR derives from a woman in her forties in good health. Sequenced sample: blood.

In DNA form, the CDR3 reads TGTGCCAGCAGCCAATCTCGACGGTTGAACACCGGGGAGCTGTTTTTT. It specifies CASSQSRRLNTGELFF. The chain combines TRBV4-2 with TRBJ2-2; D ambiguous. Trimming removed 2 bases from V and 1 base from J, with 11 bases in between. This CDR3 region has 16 residues. Per germline, CDR1 LGHNA and CDR2 YNFKEQ.